What follows are 20 T cell receptor beta chains derived from one specimen sequenced in a study of cytomegalovirus exposure and HLA in healthy donors. The PCR was carried out with 60 Vbeta primers and 13 Jbeta primers. The data were produced by immunoSEQ multiplex PCR, yet TCRdb's version contains in-frame clones alone and is incomplete. The table includes about 160,000 clones, roughly 71% detected once. Source material: PBMCs. Source of these receptors: a woman aged 45-65 years in good health and CMV-seropositive.

V gene TRBV6-5 combines with J gene TRBJ1-6; D ambiguous. Per germline, CDR1 MNHEY and CDR2 SVGAGI. Trimming cost V 2 bases and J 9 bases, with 17 bases left between them. The CDR3 length is 16 residues. The CDR3 loop reads CASSYRPGVGISPLHF. DNA of the CDR3: TGTGCCAGCAGTTACCGCCCGGGAGTAGGGATTTCACCCCTCCACTTT.

The rearrangement links TRBV19 to TRBJ1-2, with unresolved D. The CDR3 consists of 15 residues. In germline, CDR1 is LNHDA, CDR2 SQIVND (reference sequence). Trimming stripped 5 bases from V and 6 bases from J, with 19 bases between. DNA of the CDR3: TGTGCCAGTAGTCCCCCCCAACTTTTGATGGATGGCTACACCTTC. It is translated as CASSPPQLLMDGYTF. Full variable domain (remainder filled in from reference TRBV19 and TRBJ1-2): DGGITQSPKYLFRKEGQNVTLSCEQNLNHDAMYWYRQDPGQGLRLIYYSQIVNDFQKGDIAEGYSVSREKKESFPLTVTSAQKNPTAFYLCASSPPQLLMDGYTFGSGTRLTVV.

This chain connects TRBV2 to TRBJ2-1; 10 bases align to TRBD1. The CDR3 runs 15 residues. Germline trimming cut 6 bases from V and 5 bases from J; bases unmatched to any gene: 7. CDR1 SNHLY and CDR2 FYNNEI come from the germline V gene. The chain's CDR3 is CASSPGQGFDNEQFF. The DNA of the CDR3 is TGTGCCAGCAGCCCGGGACAGGGGTTCGACAATGAGCAGTTCTTC.

The chain couples TRBV5-4 to TRBJ1-2; D not resolved. V was pared by 4 bases and J by 0 bases, with 10 bases between. Germline V CDR1 and CDR2: SGHNT, YYREEE (reference sequence). The CDR3 runs 14 residues. The chain's CDR3 is CASSLDGANYGYTF. DNA for the CDR3: TGTGCCAGCAGCCTGGACGGTGCTAACTATGGCTACACCTTC.

The J gene is TRBJ2-5, the V gene TRBV4-1, with TRBD2 identical over 11 bases. Germline lookup yields CDR1 MGHRA and CDR2 YSYEKL. V gave up 4 bases and J gave up 1 base; unmatched junction bases: 8. This CDR3 spans 17 amino acids. The CDR3 is CASSLGLAAGTQETQYF. The CDR3 coding sequence is TGCGCCAGCAGCCTGGGACTAGCGGCGGGTACCCAAGAGACCCAGTACTTC.

A note on this clone: An end of the junction differs from the germline gene, which may be a read error. The rearrangement joins TRBV7-9 to TRBJ1-1, with 7 bases matching TRBD1. CDR1 and CDR2 (germline): SEHNR, FQNEAQ (reference sequence). This CDR3 contains 14 residues. The CDR3 here is CSSSPPGQSTEAFF. The CDR3 DNA reads TGTTCCAGCAGCCCACCGGGACAGAGCACTGAAGCTTTCTTT. Based on the CDR3 plus reference TRBV7-9 and TRBJ1-1, the full variable domain is DTGVSQNPRHKITKRGQNVTFRCDPISEHNRLYWYRQTLGQGPEFLTYFQNEAQLEKSRLLSDRFSAERPKGSFSTLEIQRTEQGDSAMYLCSSSPPGQSTEAFFGQGTRLTVV.

This chain links TRBV18 with TRBJ1-2, with 7 bases lining up with TRBD1. Germline CDR1 reads KGHSH; CDR2 reads LQKENI. This CDR3 has 13 amino acids. V dropped 2 bases and J dropped 7; count of bases not matched to a gene: 4. The CDR3 nucleotides read TGTGCCAGCTCACCAGCCCCAGGGGGTGGCTACACCTTC. It codes for CASSPAPGGGYTF.

This chain joins TRBV7-7 and TRBJ2-2, with 14 bases identical to TRBD2. From germline, CDR1 is SSHAT and CDR2 FNYEAQ (reference sequence). V was pared by 5 bases and J by 2 bases, with 7 bases of the junction left unmatched. The CDR3 length is 18 residues. CDR3 coding DNA: TGTGCCAGCAGCCCTCGGACTAGCGGGGGGCACAACACCGGGGAGCTGTTTTTT. This sequence encodes CASSPRTSGGHNTGELFF.

This clone was seen more than once but under ten times. The gene calls are TRBV5-6 and TRBJ2-5, with D perhaps matching TRBD2 (5 bases). Looked up from germline, CDR1 is SGHDT and CDR2 is YYEEEE. This CDR3 has 16 residues. Deletions cut 3 bases from V and 5 bases from J, with 20 bases between. This chain's CDR3 is CASSSGSPFQGETQYF. CDR3 nucleotides: TGTGCCAGCAGCTCGGGGTCTCCCTTCCAAGGGGAGACCCAGTACTTC.

This rearrangement joins TRBV7-9 to TRBJ2-3; the match to TRBD1 covers 7 bases. Trimming removed 7 bases from V and 6 bases from J; junction bases left unmatched: 10. The CDR3 is made up of 14 amino acids. Germline loops: CDR1 SEHNR, CDR2 FQNEAQ (reference sequence). In DNA form, the CDR3 reads TGTGCCAGCATGCGACAGGGATCCGGTGATACGCAGTATTTT. Residues: CASMRQGSGDTQYF.

This chain joins TRBV5-3 and TRBJ2-5; 7 nucleotides match TRBD2. TRBV5-3 counts as an open reading frame of uncertain function. The CDR3 covers 15 residues. J gave up 1 base and V 4 bases, and 7 bases lay outside the gene matches. The CDR3 nucleotides are TGTGCCAGAAGCCACCAGCGGGAATCCCAAGAGACCCAGTACTTC. This sequence encodes CARSHQRESQETQYF.

The chain is built from TRBV7-6 and TRBJ1-4, with unresolved D. Trimming cost V 5 bases and J 3 bases, with 13 bases left between them. The germline CDR1 and CDR2 sequences are SGHVS and FNYEAQ. This CDR3 is 15 amino acids long. This CDR3 reads CASSPNSPPNEKLFF. In DNA, the CDR3 is TGTGCCAGCAGCCCAAACAGTCCCCCTAATGAAAAACTGTTTTTT.

This chain joins TRBV5-1 and TRBJ2-5; TRBD2 matches 10 bases. V was pared by 8 bases and J by 5 bases, with 9 bases of the junction left unmatched. The length of the CDR3 is 14 residues. The germline V gene encodes CDR1 SGHRS and CDR2 YFSETQ. The CDR3 is CASTSGGAAETQYF. In nucleotides, the CDR3 is TGCGCCAGTACGAGCGGGGGGGCCGCGGAGACCCAGTACTTC.

The chain joins TRBV7-9 to TRBJ1-1; D gene unclear. The V gene's germline CDR1 is SEHNR and CDR2 FQNEAQ (reference sequence). This CDR3 comprises 16 residues. V was pared by 5 bases and J by 5 bases, with 21 bases between. The CDR3 protein is CASSLHLRGMRTEAFF. The CDR3 region has the DNA TGTGCCAGCAGCCTCCATCTGCGAGGGATGAGGACTGAAGCTTTCTTT.

The chain employs TRBV7-3 and TRBJ2-6, with TRBD1 matching 7 bases. The germline gives CDR1 SGHTA, CDR2 FQGTGA. Trimming at V came to 2 bases and at J to 2 bases, leaving 6 bases not matched to a gene. The CDR3 is 17 residues long. The CDR3 reads CASSLGDRLTGANVLTF. The DNA for the CDR3 is TGTGCCAGCAGCTTAGGGGACAGATTAACTGGGGCCAACGTCCTGACTTTC.

The chain links TRBV29-1 to TRBJ2-3; tentative D call: TRBD2 (7 bases). Trimming cost V 6 bases and J 6 bases, with 16 bases left between them. Per germline, CDR1 SQVTM and CDR2 ANQGSEA. The CDR3 covers 13 residues. CDR3 loop: CSVALGGADTQYF. The CDR3 DNA is TGCAGCGTCGCTCTGGGGGGGGCCGATACGCAGTATTTT.

On this clone: The same CDR3 is also encoded by other DNA sequences in this sample. The V and J genes are TRBV2 and TRBJ2-4; 7 nucleotides align to TRBD1. The length of the CDR3 is 13 residues. The V and J ends lost 10 bases and 9 bases, in that order; junction bases with no gene match: 12. In germline, CDR1 is SNHLY, CDR2 FYNNEI. This CDR3 reads CATNKRQGSIQYF. The CDR3 DNA is TGTGCCACCAATAAACGACAGGGCAGCATTCAGTACTTC.

The chain joins TRBV18 to TRBJ2-7; 8 bases are shared with TRBD1. CDR3 length: 15 amino acids. The germline V gene has CDR1 KGHSH and CDR2 LQKENI. V was clipped by 4 bases and J by 0 bases; unmatched bases: 5. The CDR3: CASSLQGQASYEQYF. CDR3 nucleotide sequence: TGTGCCAGCTCACTCCAGGGACAGGCCTCCTACGAGCAGTACTTC. The variable domain in full, with the rest retrieved from reference TRBV18 and TRBJ2-7, is NAGVMQNPRHLVRRRGQEARLRCSPMKGHSHVYWYRQLPEEGLKFMVYLQKENIIDESGMPKERFSAEFPKEGPSILRIQQVVRGDSAAYFCASSLQGQASYEQYFGPGTRLTVT.

There are a few counts of this clone. The V and J genes are TRBV6-6 and TRBJ2-2, with D uncertain. V lost 2 bases, J lost 2 bases, and 6 bases lay in between. Germline values: CDR1 MNHNY, CDR2 SVGAGI (reference sequence). There are 14 residues in the CDR3. CDR3 nucleotides: TGTGCCAGCAGTTACCTAGTCAACACCGGGGAGCTGTTTTTT. Translated: CASSYLVNTGELFF.

This rearrangement joins TRBV9 to TRBJ1-2; D gene unclear. V lost 2 bases, J lost 0 bases, and 8 bases lay in between. The germline gives CDR1 SGDLS, CDR2 YYNGEE. The CDR3 loop spans 14 amino acids. The CDR3 sequence: CASSVFPANYGYTF. The CDR3 nucleotides are TGTGCCAGCAGCGTTTTTCCCGCTAACTATGGCTACACCTTC.